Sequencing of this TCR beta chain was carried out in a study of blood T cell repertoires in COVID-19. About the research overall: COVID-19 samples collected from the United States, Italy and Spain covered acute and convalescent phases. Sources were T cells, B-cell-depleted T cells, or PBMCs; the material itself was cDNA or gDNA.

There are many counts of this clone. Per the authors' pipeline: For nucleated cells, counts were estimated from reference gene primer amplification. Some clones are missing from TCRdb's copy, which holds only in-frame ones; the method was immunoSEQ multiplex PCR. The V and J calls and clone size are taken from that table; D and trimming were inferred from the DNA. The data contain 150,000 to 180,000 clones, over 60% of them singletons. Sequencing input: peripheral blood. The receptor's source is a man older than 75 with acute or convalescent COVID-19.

CDR3 sequence: CASSLALGRDNQPQHF. DNA for the CDR3: TGTGCCAGCAGCTTGGCCCTGGGCAGAGACAATCAGCCCCAGCATTTT. The chain joins TRBV5-6 to TRBJ1-5; no clear D. Germline V lookup: CDR1 SGHDT, CDR2 YYEEEE. The CDR3 length is 16 residues. Trimming took off 0 bases at V and 3 bases at J, with 13 bases between the two ends.